This T cell receptor (beta chain) is drawn from a study of shared clonotypes between healthy human individuals. Broader study findings: It was only blood that was sampled, and tissue repertoires likely differ. Generally, naive subsets came out with larger estimated richness than memory subsets.

Comment on this clone: Its cognate antigen is unknown.

After removal of 3 bases from V and 5 bases from J, the junction contained 3 bases not matched to a gene. Germline V CDR1 and CDR2: SGHRS, YFSETQ. The CDR3 sequence is 14 residues long. Running of the assay took place at deep level. How the authors handled the data: With immunoSEQ giving junction-only sequences and no quality scores, filtering differed. Produced via immunoSEQ multiplex PCR; TCRdb's table is partial and in-frame only. That table gives V, J and clone size, and the DNA gave D and trimming. The sample records around 2.3 million clones, under 97% being singletons. Sequenced: naive CD4+ T cells sorted from blood. As for subset: CD45RA+ positively selected. The receptor comes from a man in his late teens or twenties in good health. The J gene is TRBJ2-5, the V gene TRBV5-1; TRBD1 matches 11 bases. This chain's CDR3 is CASSWTGGRETQYF. CDR3 bases: TGCGCCAGCAGCTGGACAGGGGGCAGGGAGACCCAGTACTTC.